This passage covers 17 T cell receptor beta chains from one sample sequenced in a study of technical replicates of blood from a handful of donors. Clones were read by immunoSEQ multiplex PCR, and TCRdb kept only the in-frame ones, dropping some. The table has some 77,000 clones, 92% seen once; the top ten hold about 0.38%. The sample taken for sequencing was T cells isolated from PBMCs. All receptors come from a human donor in good health.

This clone has a handful of counts. J is TRBJ1-5 and V is TRBV28; the D is unclear. V was shortened by 2 bases and J by 8 bases, with 7 bases between the two germline ends. The CDR3 length is 12 residues. Germline V gene data show CDR1 as MDHEN and CDR2 as SYDVKM. The CDR3 is CASSLVGEPQHF. The CDR3 nucleotides read TGTGCCAGCAGTTTAGTCGGGGAGCCCCAGCATTTT.

This chain joins TRBV10-3 and TRBJ2-5; TRBD2 aligns across 13 bases. CDR1 is ENHRY and CDR2 is SYGVKD in the germline V gene. V lost 2 bases, J lost 5 bases, and 20 bases stayed unmatched. The CDR3 consists of 21 residues. This CDR3 reads CAISEPDLLAGGPWGEETQYF. CDR3 DNA sequence: TGTGCCATCAGTGAGCCCGACCTACTAGCGGGAGGGCCGTGGGGGGAGGAGACCCAGTACTTC.

The chain links TRBV19 to TRBJ2-2, with D tentatively TRBD1 (6 bases). V lost 5 bases, J lost 2 bases, and 12 bases lay in between. This CDR3 region has 15 residues. The V gene's germline CDR1 is LNHDA and CDR2 SQIVND (reference sequence). The CDR3 DNA is TGTGCCAGTAGTGTCGGACAGATAAACACCGGGGAGCTGTTTTTT. Protein: CASSVGQINTGELFF.

The chain couples TRBV5-8 to TRBJ1-5; TRBD1 might be the D (5 bases). The germline V gene has CDR1 SGHTS and CDR2 YDEGEE. Trimming stripped 0 bases from V and 1 base from J, with 14 bases between. The CDR3 contains 17 residues. The CDR3 here is CASSLVFGGESNQPQHF. The CDR3 coding sequence is TGTGCCAGCAGCTTGGTTTTTGGGGGGGAAAGCAATCAGCCCCAGCATTTT.

The chain joins TRBV6-5 to TRBJ2-5, with D perhaps TRBD2 (5 bases). V dropped 0 bases and J dropped 2 bases, with 13 bases sitting between them. The CDR3 consists of 16 residues. Germline CDR1 reads MNHEY; CDR2 reads SVGAGI. The CDR3 loop reads CASSYSLSSYQETQYF. CDR3 in DNA: TGTGCCAGCAGTTACTCTTTGTCTAGCTATCAAGAGACCCAGTACTTC.

The table lists this clone with a few counts. The chain recombines TRBV15 with TRBJ1-1; perhaps TRBD1 as D (6 bases). Germline values: CDR1 LNHNV, CDR2 YYDKDF (reference sequence). V dropped 5 bases and J dropped 6 bases, with 13 bases sitting between them. The CDR3 is 13 amino acids. CDR3 nucleotides: TGTGCCACCAGCGCTCAACAGGGTCCTGAAGCTTTCTTT. Translated: CATSAQQGPEAFF.

The rearrangement uses TRBV2 and TRBJ2-7; unclear D gene. CDR1 and CDR2 (germline): SNHLY, FYNNEI. The CDR3 is 12 residues long. V was cut by 6 bases and J by 3 bases, with 9 bases left in between. The CDR3 DNA sequence: TGTGCCAGCAGCGGGTCCCTCTACGAGCAGTACTTC. This sequence encodes CASSGSLYEQYF.

V gene TRBV6-6 combines with J gene TRBJ2-3; D is possibly TRBD2 (5 bases). Per the germline V gene, CDR1 is MNHNY and CDR2 is SVGAGI (reference sequence). The CDR3 totals 14 residues. V was cut by 3 bases and J by 3 bases, with 10 bases left in between. The CDR3: CASSYRTGTDTQYF. The CDR3 DNA reads as TGTGCCAGCAGTTATCGGACGGGAACAGATACGCAGTATTTT.

This rearrangement joins TRBV7-2 to TRBJ1-2, with a weak D call TRBD1 (5 bases). CDR1 is SGHTA, CDR2 FQGNSA, per germline. Trimming shortened V by 5 bases and J by 3 bases, and 13 bases separated the two germline ends. The CDR3 spans 14 residues. CDR3 sequence reads: CASSPPAGDYGYTF. Written as DNA, the CDR3 is TGTGCCAGCAGCCCCCCAGCGGGGGACTATGGCTACACCTTC.

CDR3 region: CASSKGLSSGANVLTF. CDR3 bases: TGTGCCAGCAGCAAGGGACTTAGCTCTGGGGCCAACGTCCTGACTTTC. The chain couples TRBV21-1 to TRBJ2-6; the listed D gene, TRBD2, was not tested against the DNA. TRBV21-1 is labeled a pseudogene. CDR3 length: 16 amino acids.

The chain has TRBV7-8 and TRBJ2-1; D gene unclear. Germline assignment: CDR1 SGHVS and CDR2 FQNEAQ. The CDR3 consists of 11 residues. Trimming pared 5 bases from V and 5 bases from J, leaving 4 bases between. As DNA, the CDR3 is TGTGCCAGCAGCCCAGACAATGAGCAGTTCTTC. Amino acids: CASSPDNEQFF.

This chain connects TRBV4-1 to TRBJ2-2, with 9 bases aligning to TRBD2. After removal of 4 bases from V and 7 bases from J, the junction contained 13 bases not matched to a gene. Germline CDR1 reads MGHRA; CDR2 reads YSYEKL. The CDR3 spans 17 residues. CDR3 DNA: TGCGCCAGCAGCCCACTTCTGGCGGGAGGGCCCATCGGGGAGCTGTTTTTT. Its protein product is CASSPLLAGGPIGELFF.

V and J are TRBV11-3 and TRBJ1-1, with a tentative D call TRBD1 (6 bases). This CDR3 has 15 amino acids. V dropped 1 base and J dropped 10 bases, with 19 bases sitting between them. In germline, CDR1 is SGHNT, CDR2 YENEEA. The CDR3 DNA reads as TGTGCCAGCAGCTTAGGCTCGACAGGTCCAACAGGAGCTTTCTTT. Translating gives CASSLGSTGPTGAFF.

The rearrangement links TRBV28 to TRBJ2-7; 7 positions agree with TRBD1. This CDR3 is built from 15 residues. The V gene end was trimmed by 5 bases and the J gene end by 1 base; junction bases not matched to a gene: 8. Germline CDR1 reads MDHEN; CDR2 reads SYDVKM. CDR3 protein: CASSLPRTGSYEQYF. In nucleotides, the CDR3 is TGTGCCAGCAGTCTCCCCCGGACAGGATCCTACGAGCAGTACTTC.

This chain connects TRBV30 to TRBJ2-2; perhaps TRBD1 as D (6 bases). The V gene lost 5 bases and the J gene lost 4 bases, with 17 bases spanning the gap. The CDR3 extends over 15 amino acids. Germline CDR1 GTSNPN, CDR2 SVGIG (reference sequence). CDR3 in DNA: TGTGCCTGGGCAGAACCGGGACACTCCACCGGGGAGCTGTTTTTT. This gives the protein CAWAEPGHSTGELFF.

V usage is TRBV18 and J usage is TRBJ1-4; the match to TRBD1 covers 9 bases. This CDR3 region has 20 residues. Germline V lookup: CDR1 KGHSH, CDR2 LQKENI. The trim removed 5 bases at V and 0 bases at J, leaving 16 bases unmatched. CDR3 protein: CASSETGTGLSLATNEKLFF. The CDR3 DNA is TGTGCCAGCTCAGAGACCGGGACAGGGCTATCTCTAGCAACTAATGAAAAACTGTTTTTT.

The chain couples TRBV10-3 to TRBJ2-7; tentative D call: TRBD1 (6 bases). The CDR3 has 15 residues. Between the trimmed V and J ends, which lost 2 bases and 1 base, there was a span of 12 bases. Germline CDR1 reads ENHRY; CDR2 reads SYGVKD. CDR3 nucleotides: TGTGCCATCAGTGAGAGAGGACAGAGGTCCTACGAGCAGTACTTC. This translates into CAISERGQRSYEQYF.